This T cell receptor beta chain was identified in a study of CD8+ T cells in alopecia areata. Study summary: Treatment of the treated patients consisted of oral tofacitinib, 5 to 10 mg twice daily.

Looked up from germline, CDR1 is MNHNS and CDR2 is SASEGT. The CDR3 runs 16 residues. Trimming at V came to 0 bases and at J to 4 bases, leaving 0 bases not matched to a gene. Study results and caveats: Mouse data revealed clearer TCR sharing than patient data did, a gap possibly tied to HLA. A large proportion of expanded lesional clones were detected persisting in scalp and blood during tofacitinib. Having one nonresponder leaves uncertain how baseline CD8+ expansion relates to response.

Of note for this clone: Its antigen is currently unknown.

Treatment described: oral pan-JAK inhibitor, 5-10 mg twice daily. The authors extracted RNA and reverse transcribed it into cDNA as the sequencing template. Method: immunoSEQ multiplex PCR; TCRdb's copy keeps in-frame clones and lacks some. The table includes roughly 120,000 clones, 50% to 75% detected once. The chain links TRBV6-1 to TRBJ2-1; 13 bases fit TRBD2. The TCR sequence derives from a human donor with alopecia areata. This sample comprised CD8+ T cells sorted from blood, obtained at week 4, from a patient treated with tofacitinib. In DNA, the CDR3 is TGTGCCAGCAGTGAAGCGGGACTAGCGGGGTACAATGAGCAGTTCTTC. It encodes CASSEAGLAGYNEQFF.